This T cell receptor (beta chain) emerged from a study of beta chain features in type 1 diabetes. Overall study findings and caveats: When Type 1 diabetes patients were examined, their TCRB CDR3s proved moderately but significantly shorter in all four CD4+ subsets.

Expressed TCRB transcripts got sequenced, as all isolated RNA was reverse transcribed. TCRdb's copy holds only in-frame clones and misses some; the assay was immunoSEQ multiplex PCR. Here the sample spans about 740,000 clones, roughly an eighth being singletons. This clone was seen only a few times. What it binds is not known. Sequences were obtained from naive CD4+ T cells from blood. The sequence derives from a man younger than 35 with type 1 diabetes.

In nucleotides, the CDR3 is TGCAGCGTTGGTATGGCAGCGTACACTGAAGCTTTCTTT. Translating it yields CSVGMAAYTEAFF. The chain employs TRBV29-1 and TRBJ1-1; D remains ambiguous. Germline CDR1 and CDR2: SQVTM and ANQGSEA. V was pared by 4 bases and J by 3 bases, with 12 bases between. The CDR3 contains 13 residues.